This T cell receptor (beta chain) emerged from a study of Ad26.COV2.S vaccination and SARS-CoV-2 variants. Treatment meaning: around 19 received Ad26.COV2.S at low or high dose, single or two shots; about 5 received placebo; per-sample allocation not given. Samples came from day 63 after the first vaccine or placebo injection. The data were produced by immunoSEQ multiplex PCR, yet TCRdb's version contains in-frame clones alone and is incomplete. The sample contains around 450,000 clones, around 90% of which appear only once. The sequencing here drew on peripheral blood, taken in a trial of Ad26.COV2.S vaccine versus placebo. This TCR derives from a person between 18 and 65 years old who received the Ad26.COV2.S COVID-19 vaccine or a placebo.

CDR3 bases: TGTGCCATCAGGGGGACTAGCTTCGGGGAGCTGTTTTTT. It translates to CAIRGTSFGELFF. This chain links TRBV10-3 with TRBJ2-2; 9 bases match TRBD2. The CDR3 length is 13 residues. Germline trimming cut 6 bases from V and 7 bases from J; bases unmatched to any gene: 3. Germline values: CDR1 ENHRY, CDR2 SYGVKD.